The next 24 T cell receptor beta chains were all read from a single sample in a study of identical twins. TCRdb reanalysed the 5' RACE reads using MiXCR and keeps one entry per CDR3 protein. Here the sample spans some 500,000 distinct CDR3 sequences, 22% being singletons. The same sample was also studied in work on T cells expressing NK-cell markers.

Sequencing was performed on CD4+ T cells sorted from blood. These receptor sequences come from a young woman in good health.

The rearrangement uses TRBV6-1 and TRBJ2-2; perhaps TRBD1 as D (5 bases). CDR3 length: 15 amino acids. Germline loops: CDR1 MNHNS, CDR2 SASEGT. Trimming removed 5 bases from V and 6 bases from J, with 16 bases in between. CDR3 bases: TGTGCCAGCAGTCGCCAATATCAGGGCGCCGGGGAGCTGTTTTTT. This codes for CASSRQYQGAGELFF.

V usage is TRBV6-5 and J usage is TRBJ2-1; either TRBD1 or TRBD2 may supply D (5 bases each). The CDR3 has 15 residues. With 2 bases removed from V and 6 bases from J, the gap between germline ends came to 14 bases. The germline V gene has CDR1 MNHEY and CDR2 SVGAGI. The chain's CDR3 is CASSYDRGAANEQFF. The CDR3 DNA is TGTGCCAGCAGTTACGATAGGGGAGCGGCCAATGAGCAGTTCTTC.

J is TRBJ1-2 and V is TRBV14, with D unclear. The germline CDR1 and CDR2 sequences are SGHDN and FVKESK. The CDR3 totals 12 residues. Trimming took off 3 bases at V and 3 bases at J, with 5 bases between the two ends. The CDR3 is CASSQNDYGYTF. Here the CDR3 DNA reads TGTGCCAGCAGCCAGAATGACTATGGCTACACCTTC.

This clonotype was seen repeatedly, ten times or more. J is TRBJ2-2 and V is TRBV7-3, with D unresolved. Deletions cut 1 base from V and 5 bases from J, with 5 bases between. CDR3 length: 13 amino acids. Germline assignment: CDR1 SGHTA and CDR2 FQGTGA. This CDR3 is CASSLSGTGELFF. In DNA, the CDR3 is TGTGCCAGCAGCTTAAGCGGAACCGGGGAGCTGTTTTTT.

A few counts support this clonotype. V is TRBV6-1 and J is TRBJ1-5; a possible D gene is TRBD1 (5 bases). Per germline, CDR1 MNHNS and CDR2 SASEGT. There are 14 residues in the CDR3. V was trimmed by 4 bases and J by 0 bases, leaving 7 bases between them. The CDR3 region has the DNA TGTGCCAGCAGTGGACAGTATAGCAATCAGCCCCAGCATTTT. Amino acid sequence: CASSGQYSNQPQHF.

The sample holds a few counts of this clonotype. The genes are TRBV6-5 and TRBJ1-4; TRBD1 matches at 7 bases. CDR3 length: 12 residues. The V gene end was trimmed by 6 bases and the J gene end by 9 bases; junction bases not matched to a gene: 4. CDR1 and CDR2 (germline): MNHEY, SVGAGI. This CDR3 reads CASRQGSQKLFF. The CDR3 region has the DNA TGTGCCAGCAGACAGGGGAGTCAAAAACTGTTTTTT.

This clonotype showed up just a few times. The CDR3 coding sequence is TGTGCCAGCAGTGGCTCCCTTACAGGGTCCTCCTACGAGCAGTACTTC. This codes for CASSGSLTGSSYEQYF. The chain employs TRBV6-1 and TRBJ2-7, with D perhaps TRBD1 (6 bases). V lost 4 bases and J lost 0, with 16 bases in between. Germline V lookup: CDR1 MNHNS, CDR2 SASEGT. The CDR3 covers 16 residues.

A few counts support this clonotype. CDR3: CASSYSGRGAFF. The CDR3 nucleotides are TGTGCCAGCAGTTACTCCGGGAGAGGAGCTTTCTTT. This chain uses TRBV6-5 with TRBJ1-1, with no clear D. In germline, CDR1 is MNHEY, CDR2 SVGAGI. V lost 0 bases and J lost 10, with 9 bases in between. The CDR3 extends over 12 amino acids.

V usage is TRBV18 and J usage is TRBJ1-1; a possible D gene is TRBD1 (5 bases). V was clipped by 8 bases and J by 7 bases, with 23 bases between them. This CDR3 comprises 15 residues. CDR1 is KGHSH and CDR2 is LQKENI in the germline V gene. The CDR3 region has the DNA TGTGCCAGCGCAGCTACAGGACTTTCGTGGGGTGAAGCTTTCTTT. The encoded protein is CASAATGLSWGEAFF.

A few counts support this clonotype. The chain carries TRBV4-3 and TRBJ2-7; 12 positions match TRBD2. The junction had 3 bases not matched to a gene; V was cut back by 3 bases and J by 6 bases. The CDR3 loop spans 14 amino acids. Germline-derived CDR1 and CDR2 are LGHNA and YSLEER. CDR3 nucleotide sequence: TGCGCCAGCAGCCATAGACTAGCGGGAGCCGAGCAGTACTTC. Its protein product is CASSHRLAGAEQYF.

J is TRBJ2-7 and V is TRBV25-1, with 10 bases matching TRBD1. CDR3 length equals 16 residues. Germline CDR1 is MGHDK and CDR2 is SYGVNS. V shed 6 bases and J 6 bases; nucleotides not matched to a gene: 14. In DNA form, the CDR3 reads TGTGCCAGCAGCCCTTTTACCGGGACAGGGGTGCGCGAGCAGTACTTC. Translation gives CASSPFTGTGVREQYF.

The CDR3 bases are TGCGCCAGCAGCCCCACCCCCATCAGTGTCAATGAGCAGTTCTTC. This codes for CASSPTPISVNEQFF. The genes are TRBV5-1 and TRBJ2-1; D is unclear. CDR1 and CDR2 (germline): SGHRS, YFSETQ. Trimming left V 4 bases short and J 6 bases short, with 17 bases between. This CDR3 comprises 15 residues.

The chain recombines TRBV2 with TRBJ1-1; 9 bases map to TRBD1. There are 14 residues in the CDR3. Trimming took 7 bases from V and 4 from J; bases not matched to a gene: 7. Germline CDR1 SNHLY, CDR2 FYNNEI. CDR3 sequence: CASINRGLGTEAFF. CDR3 nucleotides: TGTGCCAGCATTAACAGGGGGCTGGGCACTGAAGCTTTCTTT.

This clonotype was detected ten times or more. The chain carries TRBV20-1 and TRBJ2-1; 13 bases are a match to TRBD2. Germline V gives CDR1 DFQATT, CDR2 SNEGSKA (reference sequence). The length of the CDR3 is 19 residues. J was trimmed by 0 bases and V by 2 bases; bases with no gene match: 10. Written as DNA, the CDR3 is TGCAGTGCTAGATCCGGGACTAGCGGGACAATGGTCTCCTACAATGAGCAGTTCTTC. It is translated as CSARSGTSGTMVSYNEQFF.

V and J are TRBV15 and TRBJ1-1; possibly TRBD1 for D (5 bases). The CDR3 covers 13 residues. Trimming pared 8 bases from V and 1 base from J, leaving 11 bases between. Per the germline V gene, CDR1 is LNHNV and CDR2 is YYDKDF (reference sequence). Written as DNA, the CDR3 is TGTGCCACCTCGAAGGGGCCGAACACTGAAGCTTTCTTT. Protein sequence: CATSKGPNTEAFF.

This clonotype came up a few times. V usage is TRBV5-1 and J usage is TRBJ1-1; D is unresolved. Germline CDR1 SGHRS, CDR2 YFSETQ. The CDR3 contains 15 residues. The germline V and J ends were trimmed by 0 bases and 0 bases, with 9 bases remaining between them. The CDR3 is CASSLGQSLNTEAFF. The CDR3 region has the DNA TGCGCCAGCAGCTTGGGGCAGAGCCTGAACACTGAAGCTTTCTTT.

This clonotype was found a few times. The chain carries TRBV29-1 and TRBJ2-7, with D unclear. The CDR3 contains 10 residues. V gave up 1 base and J gave up 5 bases, with 3 bases separating them. The germline V gene has CDR1 SQVTM and CDR2 ANQGSEA. The CDR3 region is CSVEVDEQYF. The CDR3 DNA sequence: TGCAGCGTTGAAGTAGACGAGCAGTACTTC.

The rearrangement links TRBV25-1 to TRBJ1-1; 7 bases map to TRBD1. The length of the CDR3 is 12 residues. V shed 8 bases and J 10 bases; nucleotides not matched to a gene: 10. Looked up from germline, CDR1 is MGHDK and CDR2 is SYGVNS. The CDR3 spells CASGTAWIGAFF. The CDR3 DNA reads TGTGCCAGCGGGACAGCTTGGATTGGAGCTTTCTTT.

This clonotype was counted a few times. V and J are TRBV29-1 and TRBJ1-2; D perhaps matches TRBD1 (5 bases). This CDR3 comprises 11 residues. CDR1 SQVTM and CDR2 ANQGSEA come from the germline V gene. V lost 7 bases to trimming and J lost 7 bases, with 13 bases between them. CDR3 protein: CSASGLLGYTF. Here the CDR3 DNA reads TGCAGCGCCTCGGGACTTCTTGGCTACACCTTC.

This chain connects TRBV29-1 to TRBJ2-6; D gene unclear. CDR3 length equals 14 residues. Trimming took 2 bases from V and 1 from J, leaving 6 bases between them. CDR1 and CDR2 from the germline V gene are SQVTM and ANQGSEA. The CDR3 bases are TGCAGCGTTGAATCTGGATCTGGGGCCAACGTCCTGACTTTC. Translation gives CSVESGSGANVLTF.

The chain has TRBV12-3 or TRBV12-4 and TRBJ1-5; possibly TRBD1 for D (5 bases). Trimming removed 6 bases from V and 5 bases from J, with 14 bases in between. There are 14 residues in the CDR3. The CDR3 spells CASSADSRYQPQHF. DNA for the CDR3: TGTGCCAGCAGCGCAGACAGCCGCTATCAGCCCCAGCATTTT.

The chain recombines TRBV7-2 with TRBJ2-1, with 9 bases lining up with TRBD2. This CDR3 spans 15 amino acids. CDR1 and CDR2 (germline): SGHTA, FQGNSA. J gave up 7 bases and V 3 bases, and 7 bases lay outside the gene matches. The CDR3 loop is CASSLTSGVRNEQFF. The CDR3, as DNA: TGTGCCAGCAGCTTGACTAGCGGAGTGAGGAATGAGCAGTTCTTC.

This clonotype was picked up many times. This chain uses TRBV10-3 with TRBJ2-1, with D perhaps TRBD2 (6 bases). The CDR3 is 17 amino acids. CDR1 is ENHRY, CDR2 SYGVKD, per germline. V gave up 1 base and J gave up 0 bases, with 13 bases separating them. CDR3 nucleotides: TGTGCCATCAGTGAGTGGGGAGGCGGGGACTCCTACAATGAGCAGTTCTTC. It specifies CAISEWGGGDSYNEQFF.

The rearrangement links TRBV6-2 or TRBV6-3 to TRBJ1-1; D is ambiguous. Per the germline V gene, CDR1 is MNHEY and CDR2 is SVGEGT. Trimming took 8 bases from V and 1 from J, leaving 17 bases between them. This CDR3 comprises 15 residues. The CDR3 loop is CASSRARSRNTEAFF. The CDR3, as DNA: TGTGCCAGCTCACGCGCACGGAGCCGGAACACTGAAGCTTTCTTT.